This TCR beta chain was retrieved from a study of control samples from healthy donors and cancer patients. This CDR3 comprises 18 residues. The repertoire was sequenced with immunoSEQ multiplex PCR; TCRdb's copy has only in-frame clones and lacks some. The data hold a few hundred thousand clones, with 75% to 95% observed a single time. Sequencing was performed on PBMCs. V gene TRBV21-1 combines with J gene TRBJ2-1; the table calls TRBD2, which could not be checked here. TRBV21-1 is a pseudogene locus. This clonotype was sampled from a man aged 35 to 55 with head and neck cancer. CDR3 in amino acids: CASSPPGTSGTCYNEQFF. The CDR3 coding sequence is TGTGCCAGCAGCCCACCCGGGACTAGCGGGACATGCTACAATGAGCAGTTCTTC.